This TCR beta chain was captured in a study of blood T cell repertoires in COVID-19. The trim removed 10 bases at V and 6 bases at J, leaving 11 bases unmatched. Germline CDR1 reads MDHEN; CDR2 reads SYDVKM. This CDR3 contains 13 residues. Original methodology: Amplifying reference gene primers gave estimates of nucleated cell counts. Generated by immunoSEQ multiplex PCR, the TCRdb table keeps only in-frame clones and is missing some. V, J and clone size reflect that table, while D and trimming were determined from the DNA. The data contain some 250,000 clones, around 87% of them singletons. This clone was detected only a few times.

The TCR comes from a woman in her sixties or seventies with active or convalescent COVID-19. J is TRBJ1-2 and V is TRBV28, with 7 bases identical to TRBD1. The sequencing sample was made of peripheral blood. The CDR3 region is CANRKTGRNGYTF. The CDR3 DNA reads as TGTGCCAACCGAAAGACAGGGAGAAATGGCTACACCTTC.